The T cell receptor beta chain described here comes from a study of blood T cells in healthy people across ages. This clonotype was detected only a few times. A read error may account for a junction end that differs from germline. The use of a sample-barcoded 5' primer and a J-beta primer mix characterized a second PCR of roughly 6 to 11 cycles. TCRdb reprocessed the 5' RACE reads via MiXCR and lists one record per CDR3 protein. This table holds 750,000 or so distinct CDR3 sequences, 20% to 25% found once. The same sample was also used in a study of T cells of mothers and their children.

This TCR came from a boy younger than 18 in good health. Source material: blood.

The CDR3 sequence is CASSYSVVSYEQYF. The DNA for the CDR3 is TGTGCTAGCAGTTACTCAGTGGTTTCCTACGAGCAGTACTTC. V is TRBV6-5 and J is TRBJ2-5; D is undetermined. The DNA end is a closer match to TRBJ2-7, so the J assignment may be wrong. The length of the CDR3 is 14 residues. CDR1 MNHEY and CDR2 SVGAGI come from the germline V gene.